The 31 T cell receptor beta chains presented below share a single source sample, sequenced in a study of T-cell reconstitution after alpha-beta-depleted transplantation in children. Molecular barcoding with unique molecular identifiers was used for the TCRbeta library. TCRdb reanalysed the PCR reads using MiXCR and keeps one entry per CDR3 protein. The sample includes some 300,000 distinct CDR3 sequences, roughly 7.8% of them seen just once. Their antigen targets remain unknown. Whole-study results and caveats: By one year post-transplant, T-cell counts and diversity largely arose from T cells that were newly produced.

This material consisted of peripheral blood, taken 360 days after TCRalphabeta/CD19-depleted stem cell transplant. The origin of the receptors is a female patient between 2 and 15 years old who had a stem cell transplant for Fanconi anemia, so the T cells may come from the graft donor.

This clonotype has a count of ten or more. The CDR3 protein is CASSYRRGLEAFF. The CDR3 nucleotides read TGTGCCAGCAGTTACCGGAGAGGGCTTGAAGCTTTCTTT. This chain uses TRBV6-2 or TRBV6-3 with TRBJ1-1; D gene unclear. CDR1 and CDR2 (germline): MNHEY, SVGEGT. CDR3 size: 13 residues. Trimming pared 2 bases from V and 7 bases from J, leaving 11 bases between.

This clonotype was recorded at least ten times. The chain has TRBV5-1 and TRBJ2-5; 7 bases fit TRBD1. Germline assignment: CDR1 SGHRS and CDR2 YFSETQ. V shed 0 bases and J 2 bases; nucleotides not matched to a gene: 4. This CDR3 comprises 15 residues. The CDR3 loop reads CASSLGTGRQETQYF. The CDR3 nucleotides are TGCGCCAGCAGCTTGGGGACAGGACGACAAGAGACCCAGTACTTC.

Ten or more counts support this clonotype. The chain joins TRBV5-1 to TRBJ2-7; D uncertain. The CDR3 loop spans 15 amino acids. Germline CDR1 is SGHRS and CDR2 is YFSETQ. The V and J ends lost 1 base and 2 bases respectively, with 13 bases between them. The CDR3 loop reads CASSLQLTEPYEQYF. Here the CDR3 DNA reads TGCGCCAGCAGCTTGCAGTTGACGGAGCCCTACGAGCAGTACTTC. Drawing the rest from reference TRBV5-1 and TRBJ2-7, the complete variable domain is KAGVTQTPRYLIKTRGQQVTLSCSPISGHRSVSWYQQTPGQGLQFLFEYFSETQRNKGNFPGRFSGRQFSNSRSEMNVSTLELGDSALYLCASSLQLTEPYEQYFGPGTRLTVT.

This clonotype was counted a few times. The V gene is TRBV2, the J gene TRBJ2-2; 12 bases align to TRBD2. CDR3 length: 18 amino acids. The germline V gene encodes CDR1 SNHLY and CDR2 FYNNEI. V was pared by 6 bases and J by 4 bases, with 12 bases of the junction left unmatched. CDR3 sequence: CASRSTSGGLGGTGELFF. The CDR3, as DNA: TGTGCCAGCAGGTCTACTAGCGGGGGGTTAGGCGGCACCGGGGAGCTGTTTTTT.

Ten or more counts support this clonotype. The genes are TRBV6-1 and TRBJ1-5; tentative D call: TRBD1 (5 bases). Per germline, CDR1 MNHNS and CDR2 SASEGT. With 3 bases removed from V and 2 bases from J, the gap between germline ends came to 5 bases. The CDR3 totals 13 residues. The DNA for the CDR3 is TGTGCCAGCAGTGAGGGGCGCAATCAGCCCCAGCATTTT. It yields the protein CASSEGRNQPQHF.

The chain carries TRBV21-1 and TRBJ2-7; TRBD1, as called in the table, went unchecked against the DNA. TRBV21-1 is noted as a pseudogene. There are 12 residues in the CDR3. CDR3 sequence reads: CASSKDRGLFRF. In DNA, the CDR3 is TGTGCCAGCAGCAAAGACAGGGGCCTATTCCGCTTC.

Ten or more counts support this clonotype. The V and J genes are TRBV5-5 and TRBJ1-1; 8 bases fit TRBD1. Germline V gene data show CDR1 as SGHKS and CDR2 as YYEKEE (reference sequence). With 6 bases clipped from V and 8 bases from J, the junction kept 15 bases outside the gene matches. The CDR3 runs 15 residues. The CDR3 region is CASTPGQVLSREAFF. The CDR3, as DNA: TGTGCCAGCACCCCGGGACAGGTCCTTTCAAGGGAAGCTTTCTTT.

This clonotype was counted ten times or more. The rearrangement joins TRBV28 to TRBJ1-2; tentatively, D is TRBD1 (6 bases). The germline V gene has CDR1 MDHEN and CDR2 SYDVKM. V shed 6 bases and J shed 2 bases, with 10 bases lying between them. This CDR3 has 13 amino acids. The CDR3 reads CASSPTGNYGYTF. CDR3 DNA sequence: TGTGCCAGCAGCCCTACAGGGAACTATGGCTACACCTTC.

The table lists this clonotype with many counts. This rearrangement joins TRBV10-2 to TRBJ2-1; tentative D call: TRBD2 (5 bases). V shed 7 bases and J shed 1 base, with 17 bases lying between them. The CDR3 length is 16 residues. The germline V gene has CDR1 WSHSY and CDR2 SAAADI. This CDR3 reads CASKESSAVSYNEQFF. The CDR3 nucleotides read TGCGCCAGCAAGGAAAGTAGCGCCGTTTCCTACAATGAGCAGTTCTTC.

This clonotype was seen more than once but under ten times. The CDR3: CASSPKTSGGVAKNIQYF. In nucleotides, the CDR3 is TGTGCCAGCTCACCCAAGACTAGCGGGGGCGTAGCCAAAAACATTCAGTACTTC. The rearrangement joins TRBV18 to TRBJ2-4; 12 bases are a match to TRBD2. The CDR3 spans 18 residues. Germline trimming cut 3 bases from V and 0 bases from J; bases unmatched to any gene: 6. Per the germline V gene, CDR1 is KGHSH and CDR2 is LQKENI.

This clonotype was detected many times. The chain joins TRBV7-2 to TRBJ2-5; the match to TRBD2 covers 12 bases. Germline values: CDR1 SGHTA, CDR2 FQGNSA. The V gene end was trimmed by 3 bases and the J gene end by 4 bases; junction bases not matched to a gene: 3. This CDR3 is built from 15 residues. The CDR3 sequence is CASSLGLAGRETQYF. CDR3 nucleotides: TGTGCCAGCAGCTTGGGACTAGCGGGCAGAGAGACCCAGTACTTC.

This clonotype was counted at least ten times. V is TRBV5-6 and J is TRBJ2-5, with a possible D match to TRBD2 (5 bases). The germline V gene encodes CDR1 SGHDT and CDR2 YYEEEE. The CDR3 is 14 residues long. The V end was cut by 0 bases, the J end by 5 bases, with 11 bases between. CDR3: CASSLVSGRETQYF. The CDR3 coding sequence is TGTGCCAGCAGCTTGGTTTCGGGAAGGGAGACCCAGTACTTC.

This clonotype was observed at least ten times. J is TRBJ2-3 and V is TRBV5-1; D is unclear. The CDR3 has 15 residues. Trimming took off 5 bases at V and 2 bases at J, with 15 bases between the two ends. Germline CDR1 reads SGHRS; CDR2 reads YFSETQ. CDR3 in amino acids: CASRFDWKNTDTQYF. The CDR3 region has the DNA TGCGCCAGCAGGTTTGACTGGAAGAACACAGATACGCAGTATTTT.

This clonotype has a count of ten or more. The gene calls are TRBV12-3 or TRBV12-4 and TRBJ1-2; D is unclear. Deletions cut 3 bases from V and 4 bases from J, with 12 bases between. The CDR3 length is 14 residues. The CDR3 bases are TGTGCCAGCAGTTTGGCGGGCAGGACCTATGGCTACACCTTC. Translation gives CASSLAGRTYGYTF.

This clonotype has just a few counts. V is TRBV7-2 and J is TRBJ2-3; 10 bases fit TRBD2. Germline V gives CDR1 SGHTA, CDR2 FQGNSA. The CDR3 extends over 17 amino acids. Trimming cost V 1 base and J 2 bases; bases outside gene matches: 6. CDR3 sequence (DNA): TGTGCCAGCAGCTTAGAGCGGGGGGGCCGGGTCACAGATACGCAGTATTTT. Protein sequence: CASSLERGGRVTDTQYF.

The genes are TRBV5-1 and TRBJ2-7; D is perhaps TRBD2 (6 bases). Between the trimmed V and J ends, which lost 2 bases and 4 bases, there was a span of 10 bases. The CDR3 length is 13 residues. The germline V gene has CDR1 SGHRS and CDR2 YFSETQ. CDR3: CASSFNSGYEQYF. In DNA, the CDR3 is TGCGCCAGCAGCTTCAATAGCGGATACGAGCAGTACTTC.

This clonotype was seen a few times. This chain connects TRBV18 to TRBJ2-7; TRBD2 is a possible D gene (5 bases). The CDR3 length is 12 residues. The germline CDR1 and CDR2 sequences are KGHSH and LQKENI. Deletions cut 2 bases from V and 5 bases from J, with 7 bases between. CDR3 protein: CASSPSGDEQYV. The CDR3 DNA reads TGTGCCAGCTCACCATCCGGGGACGAGCAGTACGTC.

This clonotype was detected only a few times. The V and J genes are TRBV11-2 and TRBJ1-2; D may be TRBD1 (6 bases). CDR3 length: 14 residues. Germline lookup yields CDR1 SGHAT and CDR2 FQNNGV. Trimming took 4 bases from V and 0 from J, leaving 9 bases between them. This CDR3 is CASSWTETNYGYTF. As DNA, the CDR3 is TGTGCCAGCAGCTGGACAGAGACTAACTATGGCTACACCTTC.

The chain combines TRBV7-3 with TRBJ2-2, with TRBD2 identical over 10 bases. This CDR3 has 18 amino acids. Germline assignment: CDR1 SGHTA and CDR2 FQGTGA. Trimming cost V 2 bases and J 4 bases; bases outside gene matches: 10. CDR3 protein: CASSLRASGSPGTGELFF. CDR3 nucleotide sequence: TGTGCCAGCAGCTTACGGGCTAGCGGGAGTCCGGGCACCGGGGAGCTGTTTTTT.

J is TRBJ2-6 and V is TRBV2, with D maybe TRBD2 (5 bases). The germline V gene has CDR1 SNHLY and CDR2 FYNNEI. Deletions cut 9 bases from V and 0 bases from J, with 9 bases between. The CDR3 extends over 14 amino acids. In nucleotides, the CDR3 is TGTGCCAGGAGGGAGAGCTCTGGGGCCAACGTCCTGACTTTC. Translated, it gives CARRESSGANVLTF.

The table lists this clonotype with many counts. The CDR3 DNA is TGTGCCAGCAGTCCGCTCTTCGGGACCCCCGGGGATGATACGCAGTATTTT. Translating gives CASSPLFGTPGDDTQYF. The gene calls are TRBV12-3 or TRBV12-4 and TRBJ2-3; D could derive from TRBD1 or TRBD2 (5 bases each). The ends were cut back, 5 bases at V and 6 bases at J, with 24 bases in the middle. The CDR3 sequence is 17 residues long.

In its sample, this clonotype was seen a few times. This chain uses TRBV5-6 with TRBJ2-7; no definite D call. This CDR3 has 12 amino acids. Germline V gene lookup returns CDR1 SGHDT and CDR2 YYEEEE. The ends were cut back, 5 bases at V and 9 bases at J, with 15 bases in the middle. The CDR3 coding sequence is TGTGCCAGCAGTAAGCAGGTCTTCGTGCAGTACGTC. Its translation: CASSKQVFVQYV.

The chain couples TRBV7-2 to TRBJ1-2; no reliable D call. The V end lost 4 bases, the J end lost 3 bases, and 6 bases lay between the germline ends. Germline values: CDR1 SGHTA, CDR2 FQGNSA. The CDR3 is 12 residues long. CDR3 coding DNA: TGTGCCAGCAGCTCCCCCCACTATGGCTACACCTTC. Translated: CASSSPHYGYTF.

The chain has TRBV10-3 and TRBJ2-3; 9 bases fit TRBD2. The CDR3 has 15 residues. Germline lookup yields CDR1 ENHRY and CDR2 SYGVKD. V lost 11 bases and J lost 2; bases outside the gene matches: 11. The CDR3 DNA follows: TGTGCCGCCGCCTCGCGGGGGGGGGACACAGATACGCAGTATTTT. Its protein product is CAAASRGGDTDTQYF.

The V call is TRBV3-1, the J call TRBJ2-2; perhaps TRBD1 as D (6 bases). CDR3 length equals 16 residues. Germline CDR1 and CDR2: LGHDT and YNNKEL (reference sequence). V was clipped by 1 base and J by 4 bases, with 13 bases between them. In DNA, the CDR3 is TGTGCCAGCAGCCAAGTTACAGGGCGGGCCACCGGGGAGCTGTTTTTT. Amino acids: CASSQVTGRATGELFF. Full variable domain (rest looked up from reference TRBV3-1 and TRBJ2-2): DTAVSQTPKYLVTQMGNDKSIKCEQNLGHDTMYWYKQDSKKFLKIMFSYNNKELIINETVPNRFSPKSPDKAHLNLHINSLELGDSAVYFCASSQVTGRATGELFFGEGSRLTVL.

V gene TRBV15 combines with J gene TRBJ2-3; 14 bases line up with TRBD2. With 3 bases clipped from V and 1 base from J, the junction kept 9 bases outside the gene matches. The CDR3 has 19 amino acids. CDR1 is LNHNV and CDR2 is YYDKDF in the germline V gene (reference sequence). For the CDR3, the DNA is TGTGCCACCAGCAGGTTTAGGACTAGCGGGGGGCCACGCACAGATACGCAGTATTTT. Translated, it gives CATSRFRTSGGPRTDTQYF.

Note on this clonotype: This may be a read error, as it is one base from a much larger clone. This rearrangement joins TRBV4-2 to TRBJ2-5; tentatively, D is TRBD2 (6 bases). The length of the CDR3 is 13 residues. Germline-derived CDR1 and CDR2 are LGHNA and YNFKEQ. The V end lost 8 bases, the J end lost 1 base, and 11 bases lay between the germline ends. CDR3 in amino acids: CASGRDSQETQYF. CDR3 coding DNA: TGTGCCAGCGGCCGGGACTCCCAAGAGACCCAGTACTTC.

This clonotype was seen a handful of times. The V call is TRBV11-3, the J call TRBJ1-5, with 8 bases aligning to TRBD1. The CDR3 extends over 17 amino acids. CDR1 and CDR2 (germline): SGHNT, YENEEA. V dropped 0 bases and J dropped 6; count of bases not matched to a gene: 10. CDR3 DNA sequence: TGTGCCAGCAGCTTAGATCTAGGACAGGGTGAAGGTCAGCCCCAGCATTTT. It codes for CASSLDLGQGEGQPQHF.

V is TRBV6-5 and J is TRBJ1-6; D gene uncertain. Germline CDR1 and CDR2: MNHEY and SVGAGI. CDR3 length: 15 amino acids. Trimming shortened V by 0 bases and J by 7 bases, and 10 bases separated the two germline ends. The CDR3, as DNA: TGTGCCAGCAGTTACTCTGGGGATTGGAATTCACCCCTCCACTTT. Its protein is CASSYSGDWNSPLHF.

This clonotype was seen a few times. The chain uses TRBV9 and TRBJ1-3; the D is unclear. The CDR3 runs to 14 residues. The germline gives CDR1 SGDLS, CDR2 YYNGEE. Trimming cost V 0 bases and J 1 base, with 5 bases left between them. CDR3 amino acids: CASSVEQSGNTIYF. CDR3 nucleotides: TGTGCCAGCAGCGTAGAACAATCTGGAAACACCATATATTTT.

This clonotype was counted between two and nine times. V and J are TRBV9 and TRBJ2-7, with 7 bases fitting TRBD2. The CDR3 is 14 amino acids. Germline V gene sequence: CDR1 SGDLS, CDR2 YYNGEE. Losses at the gene ends were 5 bases for V and 2 bases for J; bases not matched to a gene: 7. The CDR3 DNA reads TGTGCCAGCAGTCCCGGGACTACTCCCTACGAGCAGTACTTC. The encoded protein is CASSPGTTPYEQYF.